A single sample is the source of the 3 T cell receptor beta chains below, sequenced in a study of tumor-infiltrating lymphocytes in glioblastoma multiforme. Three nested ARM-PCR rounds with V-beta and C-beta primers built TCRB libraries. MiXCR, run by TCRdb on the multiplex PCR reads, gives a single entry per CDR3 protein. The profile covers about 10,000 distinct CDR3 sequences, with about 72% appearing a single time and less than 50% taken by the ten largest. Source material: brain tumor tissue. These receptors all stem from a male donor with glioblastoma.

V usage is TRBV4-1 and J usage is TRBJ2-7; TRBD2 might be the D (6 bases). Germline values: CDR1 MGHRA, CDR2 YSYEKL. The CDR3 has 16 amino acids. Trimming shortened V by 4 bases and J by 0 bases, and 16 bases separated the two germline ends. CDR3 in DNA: TGCGCCAGCAGCCGGGGACTTACCTTAAGCTCCTACGAGCAGTACTTC. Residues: CASSRGLTLSSYEQYF.

The CDR3 is CASSGAYNEQFF. CDR3 nucleotide sequence: TGTGCCAGCAGCGGGGCCTACAATGAGCAGTTCTTC. The chain carries TRBV11-2 and TRBJ2-1; D call uncertain. Germline V gene data show CDR1 as SGHAT and CDR2 as FQNNGV. This CDR3 spans 12 amino acids. V lost 5 bases and J lost 2, with 4 bases in between. The full variable domain, its missing parts supplied by reference TRBV11-2 and TRBJ2-1, is EAGVAQSPRYKIIEKRQSVAFWCNPISGHATLYWYQQILGQGPKLLIQFQNNGVVDDSQLPKDRFSAERLKGVDSTLKIQPAKLEDSAVYLCASSGAYNEQFFGPGTRLTVL.

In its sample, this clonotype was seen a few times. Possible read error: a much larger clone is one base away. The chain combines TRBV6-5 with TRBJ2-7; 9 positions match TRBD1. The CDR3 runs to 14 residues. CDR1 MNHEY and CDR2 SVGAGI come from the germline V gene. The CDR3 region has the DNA TGTGCCGGCAGTTCGGACAGGGGCTCCTACGTGCAGTACTTC. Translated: CAGSSDRGSYVQYF.